Sequencing of this TCR beta chain was carried out in a study of blood T cells in healthy people across ages. Study conclusions and caveats: Versus aged donors, long-lived donors had higher diversity and more naive CD4+ cells.

This clonotype was observed a few times. Its antigen remains unknown. The junction had 7 bases not matched to a gene; V was cut back by 7 bases and J by 5 bases. The CDR3 is 15 residues long. Germline V lookup: CDR1 SGHTA, CDR2 FQGNSA. Per individual sample, total RNA of at least 5 micrograms was extracted. A second PCR of roughly 7 to 11 cycles used a sample-barcoded 5' primer and a J-beta primer mix. Each of the cDNA molecules was tagged by a template-switch adaptor with 12 random nucleotides. TCRdb called the 5' RACE reads again in MiXCR, with one record for every CDR3 protein. The table includes approximately 800,000 distinct CDR3 sequences, 46% detected once.

The sequence was obtained from a man of 80 years or more in good health. Sequenced input: blood. This chain connects TRBV7-2 to TRBJ2-1, with TRBD2 identical over 11 bases. CDR3 bases: TGTGCCAGCACCCGGGGACTAGCGGAAAACAATGAGCAGTTCTTC. Translation: CASTRGLAENNEQFF.